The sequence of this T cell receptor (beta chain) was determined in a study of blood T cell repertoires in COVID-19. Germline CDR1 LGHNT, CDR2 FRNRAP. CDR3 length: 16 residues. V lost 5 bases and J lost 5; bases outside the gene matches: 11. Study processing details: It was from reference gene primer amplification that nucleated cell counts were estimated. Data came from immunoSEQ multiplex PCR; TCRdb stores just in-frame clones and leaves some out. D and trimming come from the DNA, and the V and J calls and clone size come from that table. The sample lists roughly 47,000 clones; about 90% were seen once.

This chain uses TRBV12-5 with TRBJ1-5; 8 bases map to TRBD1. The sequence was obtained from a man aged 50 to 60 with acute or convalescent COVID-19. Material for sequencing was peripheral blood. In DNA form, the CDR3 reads TGTGCTAGTGGTCCCCTCGGACAGGGCCCCTATCAGCCCCAGCATTTT. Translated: CASGPLGQGPYQPQHF.